The entry that follows covers one T cell receptor (beta chain) sequence. This clone was counted between two and nine times. The antigen it binds to is not known. Base qualities are not recorded, but no much larger clone differs from it by a single base. The label giving this sample's time point can be read as: less than five weeks on oral tofacitinib. Explained via the paper, the treatment or condition label denotes: oral pan-JAK inhibitor, 5-10 mg twice daily. Peripheral blood and lesional scalp punch biopsies were obtained from patients with alopecia areata. PBMCs were separated by density centrifugation and stained for CD3, CD4 and CD8, after which CD4+ and CD8+ T cells were sorted on a FACSAria. Receptor libraries were prepared by the immunoSEQ multiplex PCR assay. For TCR sequencing, RNA was extracted from every sample and reverse transcribed into cDNA to serve as template. First-strand cDNA was synthesized using SuperScript III with a 2:1 mix of oligo-dT and random hexamers. A synthetic immune receptor repertoire was used to assess amplification bias, and residual bias was removed computationally. Concerning the study's data processing: Raw reads were preprocessed to remove errors, and CDR3 was defined according to IMGT conventions as the region from the conserved cysteine to phenylalanine. Clonality was computed by normalizing Shannon entropy by log2 of the number of productive unique TCRs and subtracting the result from 1. Whether scalp clones were CD4 or CD8 was inferred by matching scalp TCRbeta sequences against CD4 and CD8 repertoires sorted from blood. Sourced from immuneACCESS, this table was stored by TCRdb with only in-frame sequences that have V and J called. A share of the clones is absent; for the studies checked, an unresolved V gene accounts for under half, and the remainder has no known explanation. That table furnishes V, J and clone size, whereas the DNA furnished D and trimming. Here the sample has about 140,000 clones; about 56% occur a single time. Jointly, the top ten make up roughly 15% of the sample.

These data are taken from a study of CD8+ T cells in alopecia areata (dated by TCRdb to the late 2010s). Regarding the study in general: Treated patients were enrolled in an open-label pilot trial of oral tofacitinib at 5 to 10 mg twice daily for moderate-to-severe alopecia areata. Clonality in the scalp was compared among normal scalp (n=4), patchy alopecia areata scalp (n=8), and alopecia totalis/universalis scalp (n=8). Tofacitinib was given for 6 to 18 months, followed by 6 months of follow-up off drug to assess delayed response and recurrence. RNA was obtained with the PAXgene miRNA kit for fixed scalp, the miRNeasy kit for PBMCs, and the RNeasy kit for mouse skin. On the human side, TCRbeta sequencing was run on scalp tissue and on sorted CD4+ and CD8+ peripheral blood T cells from healthy controls and from alopecia areata patients with either patchy or totalis/universalis disease. Tofacitinib-treated patients had biopsies at baseline and at 4 and 24 weeks of treatment, with a later scalp biopsy in several patients. immunoSEQ multiplex PCR using 35 Vbeta forward primers and 13 Jbeta reverse primers was used to amplify TCRbeta CDR3 regions. High-throughput TCRbeta sequencing was used to examine T cell clonal expansion in alopecia areata in both the C3H/HeJ mouse model and human patients. Disease severity in treated patients was measured with the SALT score, which quantifies the percentage of affected scalp surface area.

On the study overall, not on this receptor specifically: Tofacitinib significantly lowered scalp clonality and the number of expanded CD8+ clones among the top 100 scalp clones. Scalp TCR repertoire analysis is complicated because resident alphabeta T cells in normal human skin are also sequenced, whereas mouse skin is dominated by gammadelta T cells. Compared with normal scalp, lesional scalp, particularly in alopecia totalis/universalis, had higher clonality and more expanded CD8+ clones, which suggests antigenic drive. During tofacitinib treatment, many expanded lesional clones remained in scalp and blood, and this persistence may partly explain relapse after treatment is stopped. Compared with mice, TCR sequences shared between patients were less clear, possibly partly because of HLA diversity across the patient population. Because the treated cohort was small and included a single nonresponder, larger studies are needed to assess links between baseline CD8+ expansion and response.

There are 14 amino acids in the CDR3, from cysteine to phenylalanine inclusive. CDR3 DNA is the only sequence kept; it has 42 bases, read in frame from the first base. A distance of 8 bases separates the germline ends of V and J, which lose 1 base and 0 bases respectively. CDR1 is given as SGHRS and CDR2 as YFSETQ, both from the germline V gene. Here the chain combines TRBV5-1 and TRBJ2-7; the D segment cannot be called with confidence. The sequencing used CD8+ T cells sorted from blood, collected at week 4, from a patient treated with tofacitinib. The TCR originated in a human donor with alopecia areata. The base sequence is TGCGCCAGCAGCTTGTCCAGGAGCTCCTACGAGCAGTACTTC. It translates to CASSLSRSSYEQYF.